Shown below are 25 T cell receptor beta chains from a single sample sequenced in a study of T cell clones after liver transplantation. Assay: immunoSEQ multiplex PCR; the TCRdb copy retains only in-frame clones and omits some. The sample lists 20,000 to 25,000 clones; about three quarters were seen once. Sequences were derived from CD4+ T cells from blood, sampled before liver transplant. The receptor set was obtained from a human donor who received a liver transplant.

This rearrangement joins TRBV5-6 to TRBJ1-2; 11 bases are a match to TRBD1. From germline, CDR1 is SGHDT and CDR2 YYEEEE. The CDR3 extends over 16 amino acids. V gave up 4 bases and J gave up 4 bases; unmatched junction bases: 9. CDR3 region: CASSRASGTGGYGYTF. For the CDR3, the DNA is TGTGCCAGCAGCCGTGCTTCCGGGACAGGGGGCTATGGCTACACCTTC.

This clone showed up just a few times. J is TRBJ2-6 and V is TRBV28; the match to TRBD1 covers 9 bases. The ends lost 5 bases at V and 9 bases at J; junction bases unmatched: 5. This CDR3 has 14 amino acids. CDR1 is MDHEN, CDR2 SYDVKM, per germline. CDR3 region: CASSPLGQGNVLTF. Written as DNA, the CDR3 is TGTGCCAGCAGTCCACTGGGACAGGGCAACGTCCTGACTTTC.

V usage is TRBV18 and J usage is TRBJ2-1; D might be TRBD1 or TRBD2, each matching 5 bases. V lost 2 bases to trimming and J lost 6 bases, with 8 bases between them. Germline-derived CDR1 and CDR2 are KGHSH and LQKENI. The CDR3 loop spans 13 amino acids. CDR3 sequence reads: CASSPSGGNEQFF. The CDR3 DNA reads TGTGCCAGCTCACCAAGTGGGGGCAATGAGCAGTTCTTC.

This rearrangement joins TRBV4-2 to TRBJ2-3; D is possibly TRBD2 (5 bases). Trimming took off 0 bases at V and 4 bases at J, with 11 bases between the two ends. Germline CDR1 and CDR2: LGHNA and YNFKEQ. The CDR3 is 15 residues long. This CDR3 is CASSQESVSADTQYF. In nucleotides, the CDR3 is TGTGCCAGCAGCCAAGAATCGGTTAGCGCAGATACGCAGTATTTT.

CDR3 bases: TGCAGCGTTGAAGATCTCCCGGGACAGGGGGCTCCTGGCTATGGCTACACCTTC. Translated, it gives CSVEDLPGQGAPGYGYTF. V usage is TRBV29-1 and J usage is TRBJ1-2; 12 bases are shared with TRBD1. The V and J ends lost 0 bases and 4 bases, in that order; junction bases with no gene match: 12. Germline V CDR1 and CDR2: SQVTM, ANQGSEA. This CDR3 spans 18 amino acids.

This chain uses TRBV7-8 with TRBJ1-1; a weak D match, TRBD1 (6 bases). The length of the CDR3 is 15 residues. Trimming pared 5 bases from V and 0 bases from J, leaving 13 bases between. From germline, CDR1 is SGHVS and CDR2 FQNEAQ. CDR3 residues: CASSPPQGMNTEAFF. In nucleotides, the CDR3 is TGTGCCAGCAGCCCCCCACAGGGAATGAACACTGAAGCTTTCTTT.

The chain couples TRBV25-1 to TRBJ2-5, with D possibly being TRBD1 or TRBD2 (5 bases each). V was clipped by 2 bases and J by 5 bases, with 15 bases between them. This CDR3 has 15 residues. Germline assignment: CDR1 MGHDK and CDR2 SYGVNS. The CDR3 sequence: CASSEPGRSHETQYF. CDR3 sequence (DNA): TGTGCCAGCAGTGAACCGGGACGGAGTCACGAGACCCAGTACTTC. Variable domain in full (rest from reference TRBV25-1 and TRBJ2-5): EADIYQTPRYLVIGTGKKITLECSQTMGHDKMYWYQQDPGMELHLIHYSYGVNSTEKGDLSSESTVSRIRTEHFPLTLESARPSHTSQYLCASSEPGRSHETQYFGPGTRLLVL.

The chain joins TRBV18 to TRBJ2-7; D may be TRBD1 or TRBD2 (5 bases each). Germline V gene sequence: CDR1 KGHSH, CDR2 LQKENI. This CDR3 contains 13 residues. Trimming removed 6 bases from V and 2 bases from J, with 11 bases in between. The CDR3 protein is CASSQGAAYEQYV. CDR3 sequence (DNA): TGTGCCAGCTCCCAGGGAGCGGCCTACGAGCAGTACGTC.

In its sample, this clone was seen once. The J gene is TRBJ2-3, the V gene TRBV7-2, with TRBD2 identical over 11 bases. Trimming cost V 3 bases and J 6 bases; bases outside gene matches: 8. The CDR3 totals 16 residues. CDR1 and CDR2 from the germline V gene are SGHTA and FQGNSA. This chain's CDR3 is CASSLTSGAWGDTQYF. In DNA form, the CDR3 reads TGTGCCAGCAGCTTGACTAGCGGGGCCTGGGGGGATACGCAGTATTTT.

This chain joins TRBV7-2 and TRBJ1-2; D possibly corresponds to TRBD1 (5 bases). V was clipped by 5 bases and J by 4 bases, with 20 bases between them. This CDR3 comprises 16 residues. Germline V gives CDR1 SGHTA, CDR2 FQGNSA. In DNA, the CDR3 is TGTGCCAGCAGCCCCGGGGCTTCTCTAAGGGGCTATGGCTACACCTTC. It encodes CASSPGASLRGYGYTF.

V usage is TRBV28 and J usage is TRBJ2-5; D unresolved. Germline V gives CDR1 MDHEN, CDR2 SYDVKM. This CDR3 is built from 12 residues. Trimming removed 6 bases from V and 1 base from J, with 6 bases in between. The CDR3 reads CASSPFQETQYF. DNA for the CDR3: TGTGCCAGCAGCCCTTTCCAAGAGACCCAGTACTTC.

CDR3 amino acids: CASSFASGNTIYF. CDR3 DNA: TGTGCCAGCAGTTTTGCCTCTGGAAACACCATATATTTT. This chain links TRBV6-5 with TRBJ1-3; D not certain. V lost 4 bases to trimming and J lost 0 bases, with 4 bases between them. The CDR3 is 13 residues long. Germline V gene sequence: CDR1 MNHEY, CDR2 SVGAGI.

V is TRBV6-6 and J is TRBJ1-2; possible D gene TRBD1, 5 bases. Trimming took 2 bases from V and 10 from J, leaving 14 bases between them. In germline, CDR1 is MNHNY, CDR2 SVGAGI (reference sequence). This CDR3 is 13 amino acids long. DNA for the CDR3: TGTGCCAGCAGTTACGGGCAGGGAGAAGCCTACACCTTC. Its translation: CASSYGQGEAYTF.

Written as DNA, the CDR3 is TGTGCCAGCTCACCACCAGGCGGGAGTTCCTACTACAATGAGCAGTTCTTC. Its translation is CASSPPGGSSYYNEQFF. The J gene is TRBJ2-1, the V gene TRBV18, with 7 positions matching TRBD2. The CDR3 covers 17 residues. The V and J ends lost 0 bases and 3 bases, in that order; junction bases with no gene match: 8. Germline V gives CDR1 KGHSH, CDR2 LQKENI.

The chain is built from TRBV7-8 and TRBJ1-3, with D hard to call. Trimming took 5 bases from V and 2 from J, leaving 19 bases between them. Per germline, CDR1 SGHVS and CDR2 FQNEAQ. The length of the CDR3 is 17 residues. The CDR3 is CASSLTLWGRTGNTIYF. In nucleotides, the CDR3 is TGTGCCAGCAGCCTCACCCTCTGGGGAAGAACTGGAAACACCATATATTTT. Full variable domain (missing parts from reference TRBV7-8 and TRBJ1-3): GAGVSQSPRYKVAKRGQDVALRCDPISGHVSLFWYQQALGQGPEFLTYFQNEAQLDKSGLPSDRFFAERPEGSVSTLKIQRTQQEDSAVYLCASSLTLWGRTGNTIYFGEGSWLTVV.

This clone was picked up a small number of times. In nucleotides, the CDR3 is TGTGCCAGTAGTATAGGGCAGGGGGGGTCCTGGCCCCAGCATTTT. It yields the protein CASSIGQGGSWPQHF. V gene TRBV19 combines with J gene TRBJ1-5; 7 bases line up with TRBD1. From germline, CDR1 is LNHDA and CDR2 SQIVND (reference sequence). The V and J ends lost 1 base and 9 bases, in that order; junction bases with no gene match: 9. The CDR3 has 15 residues.

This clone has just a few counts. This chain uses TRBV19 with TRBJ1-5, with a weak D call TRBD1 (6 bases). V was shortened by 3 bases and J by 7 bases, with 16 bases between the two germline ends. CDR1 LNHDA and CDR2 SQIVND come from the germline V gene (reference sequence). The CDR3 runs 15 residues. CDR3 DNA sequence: TGTGCCAGTAGTATTAGGGGGGCTCCTGCCCAGCCCCAGCATTTT. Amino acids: CASSIRGAPAQPQHF.

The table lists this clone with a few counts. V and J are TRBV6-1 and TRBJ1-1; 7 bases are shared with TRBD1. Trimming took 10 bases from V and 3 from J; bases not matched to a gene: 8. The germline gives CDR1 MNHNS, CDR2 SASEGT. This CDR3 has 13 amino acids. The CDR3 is CATDRESDTEAFF. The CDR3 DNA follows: TGTGCCACCGACAGGGAATCGGACACTGAAGCTTTCTTT.

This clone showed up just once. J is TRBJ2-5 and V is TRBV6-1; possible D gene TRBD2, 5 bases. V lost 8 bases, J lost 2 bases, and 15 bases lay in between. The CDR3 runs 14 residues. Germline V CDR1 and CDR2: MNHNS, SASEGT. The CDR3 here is CASRWASSQETQYF. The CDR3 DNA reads TGTGCCAGCCGTTGGGCTAGCTCACAAGAGACCCAGTACTTC.

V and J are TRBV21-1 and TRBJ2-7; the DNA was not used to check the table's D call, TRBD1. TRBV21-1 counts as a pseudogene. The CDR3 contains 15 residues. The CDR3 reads CASSDLRRGCYEQYV. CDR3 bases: TGTGCCAGCAGCGATCTAAGAAGGGGTTGCTACGAGCAGTACGTC.

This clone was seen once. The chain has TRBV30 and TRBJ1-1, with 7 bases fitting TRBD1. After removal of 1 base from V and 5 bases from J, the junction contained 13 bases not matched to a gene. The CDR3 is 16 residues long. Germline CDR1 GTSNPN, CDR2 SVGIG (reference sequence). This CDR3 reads CAWSGGLGGAGTEAFF. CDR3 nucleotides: TGTGCCTGGAGTGGGGGCTTAGGGGGCGCGGGAACTGAAGCTTTCTTT.

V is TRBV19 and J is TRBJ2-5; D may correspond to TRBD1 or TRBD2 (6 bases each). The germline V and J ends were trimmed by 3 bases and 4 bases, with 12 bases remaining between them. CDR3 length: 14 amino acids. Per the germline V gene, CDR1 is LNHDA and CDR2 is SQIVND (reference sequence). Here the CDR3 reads CASSMLGGRETQYF. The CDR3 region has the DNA TGTGCCAGTAGTATGTTAGGGGGGCGAGAGACCCAGTACTTC.

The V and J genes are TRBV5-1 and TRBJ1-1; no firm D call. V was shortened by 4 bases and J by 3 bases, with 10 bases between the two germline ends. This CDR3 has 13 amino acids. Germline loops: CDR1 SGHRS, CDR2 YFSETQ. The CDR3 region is CASSRNSDTEAFF. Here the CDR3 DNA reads TGCGCCAGCAGCAGAAACAGCGACACTGAAGCTTTCTTT. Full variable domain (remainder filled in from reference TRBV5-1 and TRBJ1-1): KAGVTQTPRYLIKTRGQQVTLSCSPISGHRSVSWYQQTPGQGLQFLFEYFSETQRNKGNFPGRFSGRQFSNSRSEMNVSTLELGDSALYLCASSRNSDTEAFFGQGTRLTVV.

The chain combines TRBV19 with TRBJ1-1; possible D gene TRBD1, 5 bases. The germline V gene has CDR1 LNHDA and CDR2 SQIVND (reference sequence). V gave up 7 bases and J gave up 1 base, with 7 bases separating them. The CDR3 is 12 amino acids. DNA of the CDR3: TGTGCCAGTACTGACAGGAACACTGAAGCTTTCTTT. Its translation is CASTDRNTEAFF.

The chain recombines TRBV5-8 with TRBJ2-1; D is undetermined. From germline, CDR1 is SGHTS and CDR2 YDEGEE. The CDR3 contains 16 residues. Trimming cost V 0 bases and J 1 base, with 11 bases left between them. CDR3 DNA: TGTGCCAGCAGCTTGGGTGGGTATTCATCCTACAATGAGCAGTTCTTC. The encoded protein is CASSLGGYSSYNEQFF.